The rows below give T cell receptor beta chains drawn from one sample of a study of beta chain features in type 1 diabetes. Method: immunoSEQ multiplex PCR; TCRdb's copy keeps in-frame clones and lacks some. This table holds over 150,000 clones, 10% found once. Sequencing was performed on central memory CD4+ T cells from blood. The receptors come from a man aged 30-40 years with type 1 diabetes. Each CDR3 is given with its conserved first and last residue. The order of the fields is J gene, clone size, CDR3 length, V gene, D gene, CDR3 protein, CDR3 DNA. The D gene is left open where the match is weak. Rows may omit the clone size; those that give it use once, few, many or a size class.

>TRBJ1-2|-|15|TRBV7-9|TRBD1
CASSLMGQGGTGYTF
TGTGCCAGCAGCTTAATGGGACAGGGTGGTACTGGCTACACCTTC
>TRBJ2-7|few|15|TRBV27|-
CASSHKHTQDYEQYF
TGTGCCAGCAGTCACAAACACACACAGGATTACGAGCAGTACTTC
>TRBJ2-2|few|16|TRBV14|-
CASSQDGVWRTGELFF
TGTGCCAGCAGCCAAGATGGGGTTTGGAGGACCGGGGAGCTGTTTTTT
>TRBJ1-5|-|14|TRBV27|TRBD1
CASSPGQGRQPQHF
TGTGCCAGCAGTCCGGGACAGGGACGTCAGCCCCAGCATTTT
>TRBJ2-6|few|14|TRBV19|-
CASKATSGANVLTF
TGTGCCAGTAAAGCCACCTCTGGGGCCAACGTCCTGACTTTC
>TRBJ2-1|-|16|TRBV15|TRBD2
CATSREPGRGGDEQFF
TGTGCCACCAGCAGAGAACCGGGACGGGGGGGCGATGAGCAGTTCTTC
>TRBJ2-2|few|16|TRBV5-4|TRBD2
CASSLGTSGRAGELFF
TGTGCCAGCAGCTTAGGGACTAGCGGGAGGGCCGGGGAGCTGTTTTTT
>TRBJ2-7|few|13|TRBV2|-
CASSTRAAYEQYF
TGTGCCAGCTCAACCAGGGCAGCCTACGAGCAGTACTTC
>TRBJ2-1|-|14|TRBV18|-
CASSPPTNLDEQFF
TGTGCCAGCTCACCACCGACTAACCTAGATGAGCAGTTCTTC
>TRBJ1-2|few|14|TRBV6-5|-
CASSAESANYGYTF
TGTGCCAGCAGCGCCGAATCAGCTAACTATGGCTACACCTTC
>TRBJ2-3|-|16|TRBV6-6|TRBD2
CASSYPSGKSTDTQYF
TGTGCCAGCAGTTACCCTAGCGGGAAGAGCACAGATACGCAGTATTTT
>TRBJ2-7|-|12|TRBV29-1|-
CSVLRSSYEQYF
TGCAGCGTCCTTAGGAGCTCCTACGAGCAGTACTTC
>TRBJ2-5|-|14|TRBV9|TRBD1
CASSVTGMQETQYF
TGTGCCAGCAGCGTGACAGGGATGCAAGAGACCCAGTACTTC
>TRBJ2-1|few|13|TRBV6-5|TRBD2
CASSGSGRDEQFF
TGTGCCAGCAGTGGCAGCGGGAGGGATGAGCAGTTCTTC